This T cell receptor (beta chain) was identified in a study of T cells after yellow fever vaccination. Study-wide background: Some fractions had low cell numbers, and these were prepared with SMART-Seq v4 Ultra Low Input.

There are 12 residues in the CDR3. CDR1 is SGHTA, CDR2 FQGNSA, per germline. V was trimmed by 3 bases and J by 4 bases, leaving 4 bases between them. Overall study results and limits: A weaker but faster secondary response was observed, peaking on day 5 versus 15.

Conversion of TCR transcripts into cDNA relied on 5'RACE template switching, which added a universal primer site and UMIs. TCRdb independently ran MiXCR on the 5' RACE reads; one entry per CDR3 protein. In the table there are some 73,000 distinct CDR3 sequences, roughly 8% of which are singletons. There are many counts of this clonotype. Its target is unknown. This sequence originates from a man aged 25-40 years who received the YFV17D yellow fever vaccine. The V call is TRBV7-2, the J call TRBJ2-1; D call uncertain. The starting material was CD8+ T cells sorted from PBMCs, obtained on the day of the yellow fever booster vaccination. The CDR3 loop reads CASSLDYNEQFF. In DNA form, the CDR3 reads TGTGCCAGCAGCTTGGATTACAATGAGCAGTTCTTC.